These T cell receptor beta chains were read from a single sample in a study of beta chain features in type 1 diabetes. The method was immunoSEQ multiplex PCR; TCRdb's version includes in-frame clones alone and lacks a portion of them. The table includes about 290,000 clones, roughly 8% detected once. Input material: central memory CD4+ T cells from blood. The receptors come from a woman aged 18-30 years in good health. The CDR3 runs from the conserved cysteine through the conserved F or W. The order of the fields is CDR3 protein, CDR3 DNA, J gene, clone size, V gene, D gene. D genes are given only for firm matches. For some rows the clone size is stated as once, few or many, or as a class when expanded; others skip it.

CDR3 protein: CASSPRGGWNNSPLHF; CDR3 DNA: TGTGCCAGCAGCCCTCGGGGAGGGTGGAATAATTCACCCCTCCACTTT; J gene: TRBJ1-6; clone size: few; V gene: TRBV7-2; D gene: .
CDR3 protein: CASSYLSGGTGELFF; CDR3 DNA: TGTGCCAGCAGCTACCTTTCGGGAGGCACCGGGGAGCTGTTTTTT; J gene: TRBJ2-2; clone size: many; V gene: TRBV7-2; D gene: TRBD2
CDR3 protein: CASSQYKGMEETQYF; CDR3 DNA: TGTGCCAGCAGCCAGTATAAGGGTATGGAAGAGACCCAGTACTTC; J gene: TRBJ2-5; clone size: .; V gene: TRBV4-2; D gene: .
CDR3 protein: CSAQTGPYEQYF; CDR3 DNA: TGCAGCGCCCAGACAGGTCCCTACGAGCAGTACTTC; J gene: TRBJ2-7; clone size: few; V gene: TRBV29-1; D gene: .
CDR3 protein: CASGGETQYF; CDR3 DNA: TGTGCCAGCGGCGGAGAGACCCAGTACTTC; J gene: TRBJ2-5; clone size: many; V gene: TRBV2; D gene: .
CDR3 protein: CASSLVGGNQPQHF; CDR3 DNA: TGTGCCAGCAGCTTAGTTGGGGGAAATCAGCCCCAGCATTTT; J gene: TRBJ1-5; clone size: many; V gene: TRBV7-2; D gene: .
CDR3 protein: CASSEFGAAGGGDIQYF; CDR3 DNA: TGTGCCAGCAGTGAATTCGGGGCGGCTGGGGGAGGGGACATTCAGTACTTC; J gene: TRBJ2-4; clone size: .; V gene: TRBV25-1; D gene: TRBD2
CDR3 protein: CASSPSWRDAKYNEQFF; CDR3 DNA: TGTGCCAGCAGCCCATCATGGCGGGACGCAAAATACAATGAGCAGTTCTTC; J gene: TRBJ2-1; clone size: .; V gene: TRBV7-9; D gene: .
CDR3 protein: CASSVGDSPLHF; CDR3 DNA: TGTGCCAGCAGCGTAGGTGATTCACCCCTCCACTTT; J gene: TRBJ1-6; clone size: many; V gene: TRBV9; D gene: .
CDR3 protein: CASSKGQGYGYTF; CDR3 DNA: TGTGCCAGCAGCAAGGGACAGGGCTATGGCTACACCTTC; J gene: TRBJ1-2; clone size: few; V gene: TRBV7-2; D gene: TRBD1
CDR3 protein: CASSLGGSSTDTQYF; CDR3 DNA: TGTGCCAGCAGCTTGGGGGGTTCTAGCACAGATACGCAGTATTTT; J gene: TRBJ2-3; clone size: .; V gene: TRBV5-4; D gene: .
CDR3 protein: CASSEVRGARGPGELFF; CDR3 DNA: TGTGCCAGCAGTGAAGTTCGGGGGGCGCGTGGCCCCGGGGAGCTGTTTTTT; J gene: TRBJ2-2; clone size: few; V gene: TRBV2; D gene: .
CDR3 protein: CASKPSQAPQETQYF; CDR3 DNA: TGTGCCAGCAAGCCGTCCCAGGCACCACAAGAGACCCAGTACTTC; J gene: TRBJ2-5; clone size: few; V gene: TRBV6-5; D gene: .
CDR3 protein: CASSPAGHNSPLHF; CDR3 DNA: TGTGCCAGCAGCCCTGCGGGGCACAATTCACCCCTCCACTTT; J gene: TRBJ1-6; clone size: few; V gene: TRBV28; D gene: .
CDR3 protein: CASSLEGGSTYNEQFF; CDR3 DNA: TGTGCCAGCAGCTTAGAGGGGGGCAGCACCTACAATGAGCAGTTCTTC; J gene: TRBJ2-1; clone size: few; V gene: TRBV7-6; D gene: .
CDR3 protein: CASSFRARNTEAFF; CDR3 DNA: TGCGCCAGCAGCTTCAGGGCACGAAACACTGAAGCTTTCTTT; J gene: TRBJ1-1; clone size: .; V gene: TRBV5-1; D gene: .
CDR3 protein: CASSLGSLHSPLHF; CDR3 DNA: TGTGCCAGCAGCTTAGGAAGCCTCCATTCACCCCTCCACTTT; J gene: TRBJ1-6; clone size: .; V gene: TRBV7-2; D gene: .
CDR3 protein: CASQQDSTNEKLFF; CDR3 DNA: TGCGCCAGTCAACAGGATTCAACTAATGAAAAACTGTTTTTT; J gene: TRBJ1-4; clone size: few; V gene: TRBV5-1; D gene: .
CDR3 protein: CASSLKEHNEQFF; CDR3 DNA: TGCGCCAGCAGTCTAAAGGAGCATAATGAGCAGTTCTTC; J gene: TRBJ2-1; clone size: many; V gene: TRBV23-1; D gene: .
CDR3 protein: CASRKGQGGHYEQYF; CDR3 DNA: TGTGCCAGTAGGAAAGGACAGGGTGGGCACTACGAGCAGTACTTC; J gene: TRBJ2-7; clone size: few; V gene: TRBV19; D gene: TRBD1
CDR3 protein: CSARDAIEAFF; CDR3 DNA: TGCAGTGCTAGAGATGCGATTGAAGCTTTCTTT; J gene: TRBJ1-1; clone size: .; V gene: TRBV20-1; D gene: .
CDR3 protein: CAISEGTTNTEAFF; CDR3 DNA: TGTGCCATCAGTGAGGGGACAACGAACACTGAAGCTTTCTTT; J gene: TRBJ1-1; clone size: .; V gene: TRBV10-3; D gene: .
CDR3 protein: CASSPSSTDTQYF; CDR3 DNA: TGTGCCAGCAGCCCCTCTAGCACAGATACGCAGTATTTT; J gene: TRBJ2-3; clone size: .; V gene: TRBV7-3; D gene: .
CDR3 protein: CASSTGVGANVLTF; CDR3 DNA: TGTGCCAGCTCAACAGGGGTTGGGGCCAACGTCCTGACTTTC; J gene: TRBJ2-6; clone size: many; V gene: TRBV18; D gene: TRBD1
CDR3 protein: CASSQVRQNTEAFF; CDR3 DNA: TGCGCCAGCAGCCAAGTTAGGCAGAACACTGAAGCTTTCTTT; J gene: TRBJ1-1; clone size: .; V gene: TRBV4-3; D gene: .
CDR3 protein: CAYLTGGYTF; CDR3 DNA: TGTGCCTATTTAACGGGTGGCTACACCTTC; J gene: TRBJ1-2; clone size: .; V gene: TRBV30; D gene: .
CDR3 protein: CASSLIRVDTEAFF; CDR3 DNA: TGTGCCAGCAGCTTGATTAGGGTGGACACTGAAGCTTTCTTT; J gene: TRBJ1-1; clone size: many; V gene: TRBV5-4; D gene: .
CDR3 protein: CASSQDRLNEQFF; CDR3 DNA: TGTGCCAGCAGTCAAGACAGGTTGAATGAGCAGTTCTTC; J gene: TRBJ2-1; clone size: few; V gene: TRBV2; D gene: .
CDR3 protein: CASSVAQTNTGELFF; CDR3 DNA: TGTGCCAGCAGCGTAGCCCAAACGAACACCGGGGAGCTGTTTTTT; J gene: TRBJ2-2; clone size: .; V gene: TRBV9; D gene: .
CDR3 protein: CASGSDINYGYTF; CDR3 DNA: TGTGCCAGCGGGAGCGATATTAACTATGGCTACACCTTC; J gene: TRBJ1-2; clone size: .; V gene: TRBV6-5; D gene: .
CDR3 protein: CASSKSPIVFDYGYTF; CDR3 DNA: TGTGCCAGCAGCAAATCCCCTATAGTGTTCGATTATGGCTACACCTTC; J gene: TRBJ1-2; clone size: few; V gene: TRBV14; D gene: .
CDR3 protein: CASSLVLQGENEQFF; CDR3 DNA: TGCGCCAGCAGCTTGGTATTACAGGGTGAAAATGAGCAGTTCTTC; J gene: TRBJ2-1; clone size: .; V gene: TRBV5-1; D gene: .
CDR3 protein: CSVRGGLNQPQHF; CDR3 DNA: TGCAGCGTTAGGGGGGGACTCAATCAGCCCCAGCATTTT; J gene: TRBJ1-5; clone size: .; V gene: TRBV29-1; D gene: .
CDR3 protein: CASSLLAGGPSYEQYF; CDR3 DNA: TGTGCCAGCAGCCTCCTAGCGGGAGGGCCCTCCTACGAGCAGTACTTC; J gene: TRBJ2-7; clone size: .; V gene: TRBV11-1; D gene: TRBD2
CDR3 protein: CASTLTSGANVLTF; CDR3 DNA: TGTGCCAGTACTCTGACCTCTGGGGCCAACGTCCTGACTTTC; J gene: TRBJ2-6; clone size: many; V gene: TRBV19; D gene: .